The 30 T cell receptor beta chains below were found in one sample sequenced in a study of OX40 agonist ivuxolimab in advanced cancers. Sequencing used immunoSEQ multiplex PCR; TCRdb keeps in-frame clones, though not all of them. Of fewer than 140,000 clones listed, 90% are singletons. The sample was CD4+ or CD8+ T cells sorted from blood, taken in a trial of the OX40 agonist ivuxolimab. Every receptor here comes from an adult with an advanced solid tumor such as melanoma, head and neck, liver or kidney cancer.

The chain recombines TRBV5-5 with TRBJ1-5; no clear D. Germline values: CDR1 SGHKS, CDR2 YYEKEE (reference sequence). There are 13 residues in the CDR3. V was clipped by 7 bases and J by 5 bases, with 13 bases between them. CDR3 DNA sequence: TGTGCCAGCGCCAACAGAGCAGATCAGCCCCAGCATTTT. Translation gives CASANRADQPQHF. Using reference TRBV5-5 and TRBJ1-5 for the parts outside the CDR3, the full variable domain is DAGVTQSPTHLIKTRGQQVTLRCSPISGHKSVSWYQQVLGQGPQFIFQYYEKEERGRGNFPDRFSARQFPNYSSELNVNALLLGDSALYLCASANRADQPQHFGDGTRLSIL.

The chain couples TRBV7-2 to TRBJ2-3; D might be TRBD2 (6 bases). Germline V lookup: CDR1 SGHTA, CDR2 FQGNSA. The V end lost 1 base, the J end lost 4 bases, and 12 bases lay between the germline ends. The CDR3 length is 15 residues. CDR3 sequence: CASSLGLVLADTQYF. DNA for the CDR3: TGTGCCAGCAGCTTAGGACTAGTCTTGGCAGATACGCAGTATTTT.

The CDR3 nucleotides are TGTGCCAGCTCACCACCGGGACAGGGTGGGCAAGAGACCCAGTACTTC. It specifies CASSPPGQGGQETQYF. The rearrangement joins TRBV18 to TRBJ2-5, with TRBD1 matching 9 bases. Germline V gene data show CDR1 as KGHSH and CDR2 as LQKENI. The CDR3 is made up of 16 amino acids. V shed 0 bases, J shed 2 bases, and the junction held 4 bases outside the gene matches.

The chain joins TRBV4-2 to TRBJ2-5; 13 bases fit TRBD2. Unmatched junction bases numbered 8, after V lost 3 bases and J lost 7 bases. This CDR3 has 16 residues. Germline values: CDR1 LGHNA, CDR2 YNFKEQ. CDR3 in amino acids: CASSQSLAGGSGTQYF. The DNA for the CDR3 is TGTGCCAGCAGCCAGTCACTAGCGGGGGGGTCAGGGACCCAGTACTTC.

This clone was seen a single time. The CDR3 sequence: CASSRRAGGYTGELFF. The CDR3 DNA reads TGTGCCAGCAGCCGAAGAGCGGGGGGATACACCGGGGAGCTGTTTTTT. The genes are TRBV7-6 and TRBJ2-2, with 9 bases identical to TRBD2. CDR3 length: 16 residues. V shed 5 bases and J 3 bases; nucleotides not matched to a gene: 7. CDR1 and CDR2 (germline): SGHVS, FNYEAQ.

This chain links TRBV10-2 with TRBJ2-5; TRBD2 is a possible D gene (7 bases). The germline gives CDR1 WSHSY, CDR2 SAAADI. This CDR3 contains 16 residues. V lost 3 bases, J lost 7 bases, and 21 bases lay in between. CDR3 region: CASSELRGGAGGTQYF. The CDR3, as DNA: TGCGCCAGCAGTGAATTGCGCGGGGGCGCCGGAGGGACCCAGTACTTC.

This chain joins TRBV5-6 and TRBJ2-7, with D possibly being TRBD2 (5 bases). The CDR3 loop spans 18 amino acids. Germline CDR1 is SGHDT and CDR2 is YYEEEE. V gave up 5 bases and J gave up 0 bases, with 24 bases separating them. This CDR3 reads CASSLLSGSTRSSYEQYF. CDR3 bases: TGTGCCAGCAGTTTGCTATCGGGGTCAACAAGGAGCTCCTACGAGCAGTACTTC. Based on the CDR3 plus reference TRBV5-6 and TRBJ2-7, the full variable domain is DAGVTQSPTHLIKTRGQQVTLRCSPKSGHDTVSWYQQALGQGPQFIFQYYEEEERQRGNFPDRFSGHQFPNYSSELNVNALLLGDSALYLCASSLLSGSTRSSYEQYFGPGTRLTVT.

The J gene is TRBJ2-5, the V gene TRBV28; no clear D gene. The CDR3 extends over 13 amino acids. Per germline, CDR1 MDHEN and CDR2 SYDVKM. V dropped 8 bases and J dropped 2 bases, with 12 bases sitting between them. The CDR3, as DNA: TGTGCCAGCCTCGAACGGAATCAAGAGACCCAGTACTTC. This encodes CASLERNQETQYF.

This chain joins TRBV28 and TRBJ2-7, with TRBD2 matching over 9 bases. J gave up 9 bases and V 4 bases, and 13 bases lay outside the gene matches. Germline V gene lookup returns CDR1 MDHEN and CDR2 SYDVKM. CDR3 length: 15 amino acids. CDR3 nucleotide sequence: TGTGCCAGCAGTTATAGCGGGGGAATCAATTTTGTGCAGTACTTC. It encodes CASSYSGGINFVQYF.

The V gene is TRBV25-1, the J gene TRBJ2-1; 8 bases are a match to TRBD1. With V trimmed by 1 base and J by 6 bases, 8 bases remained unmatched. This CDR3 has 16 residues. Per germline, CDR1 MGHDK and CDR2 SYGVNS. CDR3 bases: TGTGCCAGCAGTGAATTAGGGACAGGACACGGCAATGAGCAGTTCTTC. It encodes CASSELGTGHGNEQFF.

The V and J genes are TRBV10-1 and TRBJ1-2; D is undetermined. The CDR3 is 10 amino acids. Per the germline V gene, CDR1 is WNHNN and CDR2 is SYGVQD (reference sequence). V lost 6 bases to trimming and J lost 4 bases, with 3 bases between them. CDR3 protein: CASRSYGYTF. DNA for the CDR3: TGCGCCAGCAGAAGCTATGGCTACACCTTC.

This clone showed up just once. The gene calls are TRBV10-3 and TRBJ2-5; tentatively, D is TRBD2 (6 bases). CDR3 length: 13 amino acids. V was cut by 2 bases and J by 2 bases, with 6 bases left in between. Per germline, CDR1 ENHRY and CDR2 SYGVKD. CDR3 loop: CAISEREQETQYF. For the CDR3, the DNA is TGTGCCATCAGTGAGCGGGAGCAAGAGACCCAGTACTTC.

The chain links TRBV28 to TRBJ2-1; TRBD2 aligns across 16 bases. Trimming took 5 bases from V and 5 from J; bases not matched to a gene: 12. CDR3 size: 19 residues. The germline gives CDR1 MDHEN, CDR2 SYDVKM. CDR3 protein: CASSQPGLAGGVPNNEQFF. The CDR3 nucleotides read TGTGCCAGCAGTCAACCGGGACTAGCGGGGGGGGTTCCAAACAATGAGCAGTTCTTC.

The chain couples TRBV9 to TRBJ1-6; the D is unclear. CDR1 and CDR2 (germline): SGDLS, YYNGEE. The CDR3 length is 13 residues. V gave up 7 bases and J gave up 9 bases, with 14 bases separating them. CDR3 loop: CASGGLSGSPLHF. CDR3 coding DNA: TGTGCCAGCGGCGGCTTGAGCGGTTCACCCCTCCACTTT.

The rearrangement uses TRBV6-5 and TRBJ2-2; D call uncertain. The V end lost 0 bases, the J end lost 5 bases, and 10 bases lay between the germline ends. This CDR3 region has 15 residues. Germline V lookup: CDR1 MNHEY, CDR2 SVGAGI. The chain's CDR3 is CASSYSKEGTGELFF. The CDR3 DNA sequence: TGTGCCAGCAGTTACTCGAAGGAAGGGACCGGGGAGCTGTTTTTT.

The chain links TRBV5-1 to TRBJ1-2, with TRBD1 matching over 7 bases. CDR3 length equals 15 residues. With V trimmed by 5 bases and J by 2 bases, 9 bases remained unmatched. Germline values: CDR1 SGHRS, CDR2 YFSETQ. The CDR3 DNA sequence: TGCGCCAGCAGACCCCGGACAGGAGTGAACTATGGCTACACCTTC. Its translation is CASRPRTGVNYGYTF.

The chain couples TRBV5-6 to TRBJ1-1, with 7 bases matching TRBD1. J lost 11 bases, V lost 4 bases, and 11 bases had no gene match. This CDR3 has 13 amino acids. Germline lookup yields CDR1 SGHDT and CDR2 YYEEEE. This CDR3 is CASSDALKQGAFF. In nucleotides, the CDR3 is TGTGCCAGCAGCGATGCGCTTAAACAGGGGGCTTTCTTT.

This rearrangement joins TRBV5-6 to TRBJ2-7; D might be TRBD2 (5 bases). This CDR3 region has 15 residues. The V end was cut by 6 bases, the J end by 3 bases, with 19 bases between. CDR1 is SGHDT, CDR2 YYEEEE, per germline. The CDR3 DNA reads TGTGCCAGCATCTCCATAGAGGGCGGAGACTACGAGCAGTACTTC. This translates into CASISIEGGDYEQYF.

This rearrangement joins TRBV30 to TRBJ2-1; D may correspond to TRBD1 or TRBD2 (6 bases each). CDR3 length: 13 residues. Trimming cost V 4 bases and J 4 bases, with 11 bases left between them. Germline V CDR1 and CDR2: GTSNPN, SVGIG (reference sequence). CDR3 in DNA: TGTGCCTGGAATGGGGGGCCTTACAATGAGCAGTTCTTC. It yields the protein CAWNGGPYNEQFF.

This rearrangement joins TRBV18 to TRBJ2-1, with no clear D. Trimming took off 2 bases at V and 0 bases at J, with 5 bases between the two ends. Germline V gives CDR1 KGHSH, CDR2 LQKENI. CDR3 length: 14 residues. The CDR3 nucleotides are TGTGCCAGCTCACCAAGAGACTCCTACAATGAGCAGTTCTTC. It yields the protein CASSPRDSYNEQFF.

This sequence joins TRBV9 and TRBJ2-3, with D perhaps being TRBD1 or TRBD2 (6 bases each). CDR1 and CDR2 (germline): SGDLS, YYNGEE. V was clipped by 3 bases and J by 6 bases, with 14 bases between them. The CDR3 is 14 residues long. The CDR3 coding sequence is TGTGCCAGCAGCGATATGGGGGGCCGGGATACGCAGTATTTT. Its protein is CASSDMGGRDTQYF.

This chain joins TRBV29-1 and TRBJ2-3; D call uncertain. V was clipped by 2 bases and J by 4 bases, with 7 bases between them. Germline V gene lookup returns CDR1 SQVTM and CDR2 ANQGSEA. CDR3 length: 12 amino acids. CDR3 coding DNA: TGCAGCGTTGAAATTACGGCAGATACGCAGTATTTT. Its translation: CSVEITADTQYF.

This rearrangement joins TRBV7-9 to TRBJ2-7; D call uncertain. This CDR3 is 11 amino acids long. Between the trimmed V and J ends, which lost 5 bases and 7 bases, there was a span of 9 bases. CDR1 SEHNR and CDR2 FQNEAQ come from the germline V gene (reference sequence). CDR3 residues: CASSKSLEQYF. The CDR3 region has the DNA TGTGCCAGCAGCAAATCTCTGGAGCAGTACTTC.

The gene calls are TRBV9 and TRBJ1-2; TRBD1 might be the D (5 bases). Germline V gene lookup returns CDR1 SGDLS and CDR2 YYNGEE. Trimming cost V 5 bases and J 4 bases, with 12 bases left between them. The length of the CDR3 is 13 residues. The CDR3 bases are TGTGCCAGCAGGCAGGGTATCGGCTATGGCTACACCTTC. Translation: CASRQGIGYGYTF.

V gene TRBV6-5 combines with J gene TRBJ2-2; D uncertain. V lost 8 bases and J lost 5, with 6 bases in between. The CDR3 extends over 11 amino acids. Germline V gives CDR1 MNHEY, CDR2 SVGAGI. The CDR3 nucleotides read TGTGCCAGCCGTCTGACCGGGGAGCTGTTTTTT. Translation gives CASRLTGELFF.

This rearrangement joins TRBV28 to TRBJ1-1, with no clear D. The CDR3 is 12 amino acids. The V and J ends lost 3 bases and 11 bases respectively, with 13 bases between them. From germline, CDR1 is MDHEN and CDR2 SYDVKM. The CDR3 sequence is CASSLQERAAFF. The CDR3 DNA reads TGTGCCAGCAGTTTGCAGGAGCGTGCGGCTTTCTTT.

This chain connects TRBV30 to TRBJ1-5; TRBD1 agrees at 11 bases. The V segment lost 2 bases and the J segment 5 bases; nucleotides outside the gene matches: 5. CDR1 GTSNPN and CDR2 SVGIG come from the germline V gene (reference sequence). This CDR3 is built from 15 residues. The CDR3: CAWSISGQGDQPQHF. In DNA, the CDR3 is TGTGCCTGGAGTATATCGGGACAGGGGGATCAGCCCCAGCATTTT.

This clone has just one count. The CDR3 region is CASSFLAGGSGEQYF. The DNA of the CDR3 is TGTGCCAGCAGCTTCCTAGCGGGGGGTTCTGGCGAGCAGTACTTC. The chain recombines TRBV5-5 with TRBJ2-7; the match to TRBD2 covers 11 bases. This CDR3 is built from 15 residues. Looked up from germline, CDR1 is SGHKS and CDR2 is YYEKEE (reference sequence). Trimming removed 2 bases from V and 6 bases from J; junction bases left unmatched: 7.

This chain joins TRBV28 and TRBJ2-2; D is possibly TRBD1 (6 bases). The CDR3 is made up of 16 amino acids. The V gene's germline CDR1 is MDHEN and CDR2 SYDVKM. V shed 6 bases and J shed 4 bases, with 18 bases lying between them. The CDR3 bases are TGTGCCAGCAGCGGGCCGGGACATCTAGCCACCGGGGAGCTGTTTTTT. Amino acid sequence: CASSGPGHLATGELFF.

The chain employs TRBV6-5 and TRBJ2-7; 9 bases agree with TRBD1. Germline V gene data show CDR1 as MNHEY and CDR2 as SVGAGI. The CDR3 spans 14 residues. J gave up 4 bases and V 5 bases, and 6 bases lay outside the gene matches. The CDR3 protein is CASSIPGQGYEQYF. In DNA form, the CDR3 reads TGTGCCAGCAGTATCCCGGGACAGGGATACGAGCAGTACTTC.